This TCR beta chain came from a study of T cell responses to AZD1222 COVID-19 vaccine. Germline CDR1 is SGHTA and CDR2 is FQGNSA. V shed 5 bases and J 4 bases; nucleotides not matched to a gene: 6. The CDR3 runs 15 residues. Here immunoSEQ multiplex PCR was the method, and the copy in TCRdb shows in-frame clones only, minus some. The top ten hold 9% to 9.5% of the sample, which has over 130,000 clones, around 91% seen once. The chain links TRBV7-2 to TRBJ2-3; 10 nucleotides align to TRBD2. The material was peripheral blood, obtained 28 days after the second AZD1222 dose. This TCR came from an adult who received the AZD1222 COVID-19 vaccine. CDR3 nucleotides: TGTGCCAGCAGCCAGCGGGGGGGCCGGGCAGATACGCAGTATTTT. Translated, it gives CASSQRGGRADTQYF.